These 22 T cell receptor gamma chains originate from one sample sequenced in a study of Vγ9Vδ2 T cells in congenital toxoplasmosis. A single-tube template-switch cDNA reaction was primed with TRGC- and TRDC-specific primers. The TRGC primer was designed to target TRGC1 and TRGC2 alike. TCRdb re-called the reads using CATT. The sample carries 140 to 150 gamma-chain clones, around 46% recorded once. Material: gamma-delta T cells from blood. These receptors all come from a child under 10 years old born to a mother with Toxoplasma gondii infection during pregnancy, either congenitally infected or uninfected (not recorded which).

This clone was recorded a few times. TCRdb assigns this DNA the protein of a much larger clone, which departs from its translation at residue 8; this likely reflects a read error, and the protein shown comes from translating the DNA. The chain links TRGV9 to TRGJP. The CDR3 is 16 residues long. Germline V gene data show CDR1 as GITISATS and CDR2 as ISYDGTV (reference sequence). V lost 0 bases and J lost 9; bases outside the gene matches: 5. The CDR3 region is CALWEVRVLGKKIKVF. The CDR3 nucleotides are TGTGCCTTGTGGGAGGTGAGAGTGTTGGGCAAAAAAATCAAGGTATTT.

On this clone: With only one base between it and a far larger clone, this is likely a read error. This same CDR3 is encoded by further DNA sequences in the sample. The chain joins TRGV9 to TRGJP. Germline V CDR1 and CDR2: GITISATS, ISYDGTV (reference sequence). V lost 4 bases and J lost 6; bases outside the gene matches: 6. There are 16 residues in the CDR3. The CDR3: CALWEVRELGKKIKVF. The CDR3 bases are TGTGCCTTGTGGGAAGTGAGAGAGTTGGGCAAAAAAATCAAGGTATTT.

To note about this clone: Only one base separates this from a far larger clonotype, so it likely reflects a read error. This specimen includes other DNA sequences encoding the same CDR3. The chain couples TRGV4 to TRGJ1 or TRGJ2. Germline-derived CDR1 and CDR2 are EGSTGY and YDSYTSSV. Trimming cost V 2 bases and J 10 bases; bases outside gene matches: 23. The CDR3 extends over 17 amino acids. The CDR3 DNA follows: TGTGCCACCTGGGATGACCGGGGATATGATTCTCTCACGAAGAAACTCTTT. Translation gives CATWDDRGYDSLTKKLF.

Comments on this clone: It may be a read error: a sequence one base away is much more abundant. The chain links TRGV5 to TRGJP2. The CDR3 sequence is 15 residues long. Germline values: CDR1 VINAFY, CDR2 YDVSNSKD. The CDR3 DNA follows: TGTGCCACCTGGGACAGGCCGGGTAGTGATTGGACCAAGACGTTT. Translated, it gives CATWDRPGSDWTKTF.

By its share, this clone is hyperexpanded (1% or more). In the same sample, other DNA sequences code for this CDR3. V gene TRGV9 combines with J gene TRGJP. Germline CDR1 is GITISATS and CDR2 is ISYDGTV (reference sequence). J lost 6 bases, V lost 0 bases, and 2 bases had no gene match. This CDR3 is 16 amino acids long. In DNA, the CDR3 is TGTGCCTTGTGGGAGGTGAGAGAGTTGGGCAAAAAAATCAAGGTATTT. As protein: CALWEVRELGKKIKVF.

By frequency in the sample, this clone is large. The chain is built from TRGV9 and TRGJ1 or TRGJ2. With V trimmed by 2 bases and J by 6 bases, 10 bases remained unmatched. Germline V lookup: CDR1 GITISATS, CDR2 ISYDGTV (reference sequence). The CDR3 is made up of 14 amino acids. DNA of the CDR3: TGTGCCTTGTGGGAGGGAGAGTTCGGTTATAAGAAACTCTTT. Protein: CALWEGEFGYKKLF.

V usage is TRGV9 and J usage is TRGJ1 or TRGJ2. The CDR3 length is 10 residues. Germline V gene lookup returns CDR1 GITISATS and CDR2 ISYDGTV (reference sequence). With V trimmed by 11 bases and J by 12 bases, 13 bases remained unmatched. CDR3 nucleotide sequence: TGTGCCTCATGCGGTCCCTCGAAACTCTTT. Translating it yields CASCGPSKLF.

Points on this clone: This sequence is one base from a far larger clone and is likely a read error. The J gene is given as TRGJ1 or TRGJ2, and the V gene is not called. This CDR3 spans 17 amino acids. The CDR3 region is CATWDDRGYDSLTKKLF. CDR3 in DNA: TGTGCCACGTGGGATGACCGGGGATATGATTCTCTTACGAAGAAACTCTTT.

On this clone: Given a far larger clone just one base away, this is likely a sequencing read error. The sample contains more than one DNA sequence encoding this CDR3. The chain carries TRGV9 and TRGJP. The CDR3 length is 16 residues. CDR1 and CDR2 from the germline V gene are GITISATS and ISYDGTV (reference sequence). The CDR3 bases are TGTGCCTTGTGGGAGGTGAGAGAGTTGGGCAAAAAGATCAAGGTATTT. Protein sequence: CALWEVRELGKKIKVF.

In its sample, this clone was seen a few times. With a far larger clone one base away, a read error is the likely cause. This chain joins TRGV9 and TRGJP. CDR3 length: 13 amino acids. Germline V gene lookup returns CDR1 GITISATS and CDR2 ISYDGTV (reference sequence). In DNA, the CDR3 is TGTGCCTTGTGGGAGTTGGGCAAAGAAATCAAGGTATTT. This sequence encodes CALWELGKEIKVF.

A remark on this clone: Only one base separates this from a far larger clonotype, so it likely reflects a read error. The sample has other DNA sequences that encode this CDR3 too. This chain joins TRGV9 and TRGJP. The trim removed 0 bases at V and 13 bases at J, leaving 6 bases unmatched. This CDR3 has 15 residues. Germline CDR1 is GITISATS and CDR2 is ISYDGTV (reference sequence). As DNA, the CDR3 is TGTGCCTTGTGGGAGGTGCATTTAGGCAAAAAAATCAAGGTATTT. Protein: CALWEVHLGKKIKVF.

The table lists this clone with a few counts. At one end the junction does not follow the germline gene, possibly because of a read error. The chain couples TRGV10 to TRGJP1. TRGV10 is labeled an ORF, and its function is uncertain. CDR3 length: 19 residues. In nucleotides, the CDR3 is TGCGCGGGATTAAAGCGACTCGCGGGTCCGCATACCACTGGTTGGTTCAAGATATTT. Its protein is CAGLKRLAGPHTTGWFKIF.

As to this clone: A far larger clone is a single base away, which makes a read error likely. Other DNA sequences from this sample encode an identical CDR3 as well. The V and J genes are TRGV9 and TRGJP. CDR1 and CDR2 from the germline V gene are GITISATS and ISYDGTV (reference sequence). This CDR3 region has 16 residues. CDR3 nucleotide sequence: TGTGCCTTGTGGGAGGTGAGAGAGTTGGGCAAAAAAATTAAGGTATTT. Translating it yields CALWEVRELGKKIKVF.

In the case of this clone: This likely traces to a read error, being one base from a far larger clone. Other DNA sequences in this sample translate to the same CDR3. The genes are TRGV4 and TRGJ1 or TRGJ2. With 5 bases clipped from V and 7 bases from J, the junction kept 8 bases outside the gene matches. The CDR3 contains 12 residues. Germline V CDR1 and CDR2: EGSTGY, YDSYTSSV. The CDR3 sequence: CATWGLYYKKLF. DNA for the CDR3: TGTGCCACCTGGGGTCTATACTATAAGAAACTCTTT.

Notes on this clone: TCRdb's listed protein matches a much larger clone and diverges from this DNA's translation at residue 10, likely through a read error; the protein shown comes from the DNA. This chain links TRGV9 with TRGJP. CDR1 and CDR2 (germline): GITISATS, ISYDGTV (reference sequence). The CDR3 has 16 residues. The CDR3 loop reads CALWEVRELDKKIKVF. The DNA for the CDR3 is TGTGCCTTGTGGGAGGTGAGAGAGTTGGACAAAAAAATCAAGGTATTT.

This clone came up a few times. A far larger clone is just one base off, so this is likely a read error. The gene calls are TRGV9 and TRGJP. The CDR3 sequence is 16 residues long. Germline assignment: CDR1 GITISATS and CDR2 ISYDGTV (reference sequence). CDR3 DNA: TGTGCCATGTGGGAGGTGCAAGAGTTGGGCAAAAAAATCAAGGTATTT. Its translation: CAMWEVQELGKKIKVF.

Concerning this clone itself: The protein TCRdb lists belongs to a much larger clone and differs from this DNA's translation at residue 2, which points to a read error; the protein shown is made from the DNA. This rearrangement joins TRGV9 to TRGJP. The germline gives CDR1 GITISATS, CDR2 ISYDGTV (reference sequence). The CDR3 runs to 16 residues. The CDR3: CTLWETQELGKKIKVF. As DNA, the CDR3 is TGTACCTTGTGGGAGACGCAAGAGTTGGGCAAAAAAATCAAGGTATTT.

Regarding this clone: The TCRdb protein, from a much larger clone, departs from this DNA's translation at residue 6, likely by read error; the protein shown derives from the DNA. The J gene is TRGJP, the V gene TRGV9. The junction had 6 bases not matched to a gene; V was cut back by 3 bases and J by 10 bases. Germline CDR1 GITISATS, CDR2 ISYDGTV (reference sequence). This CDR3 is 15 amino acids long. The CDR3 is CALWELHLGKKIKVF. The CDR3 DNA follows: TGTGCCTTGTGGGAGTTGCATTTGGGCAAAAAAATCAAGGTATTT.

This clone was counted only a few times. It is likely a read error: a sequence one base away is far more abundant. Other DNA variants within this sample encode the same CDR3. The V gene is TRGV9, the J gene TRGJP. Germline-derived CDR1 and CDR2 are GITISATS and ISYDGTV (reference sequence). Trimming removed 1 base from V and 5 bases from J; junction bases left unmatched: 2. The CDR3 consists of 16 residues. The CDR3 coding sequence is TGTGCCTTGTGGGAGGTCAAAGAGTTGGGCAAAAAAATCAAGGTATTT. It translates to CALWEVKELGKKIKVF.

In its sample, this clone was seen a few times. A far bigger clonotype differs at one base, so this is likely a read error. The V gene is TRGV9, the J gene TRGJP. This CDR3 is built from 15 residues. J lost 7 bases, V lost 2 bases, and 2 bases had no gene match. Per germline, CDR1 GITISATS and CDR2 ISYDGTV (reference sequence). The CDR3: CALWEEELGKKIKVF. CDR3 sequence (DNA): TGTGCCTTGTGGGAGGAGGAGTTGGGCAAAAAAATCAAGGTATTT.

This clone showed up just a few times. A read error is likely here: a far larger clone is one base away. The same CDR3 also results from other DNA sequences found in this sample. The chain uses TRGV9 and TRGJP. CDR3 length equals 16 residues. With V trimmed by 4 bases and J by 4 bases, 4 bases remained unmatched. Germline CDR1 is GITISATS and CDR2 is ISYDGTV (reference sequence). The CDR3 coding sequence is TGTGCCTTGTGGGAAGTCCAAGAGTTGGGCAAAAAAATCAAGGTATTT. This translates into CALWEVQELGKKIKVF.

As for this clone: This DNA translates differently at residue 14 from the TCRdb protein, which is that of a much larger clone; a read error is likely, and the protein shown is the DNA's own translation. The chain carries TRGV9 and TRGJP. The CDR3 totals 16 residues. Germline V gives CDR1 GITISATS, CDR2 ISYDGTV (reference sequence). The CDR3 protein is CALWEVRELGKKIMVF. DNA for the CDR3: TGTGCCTTGTGGGAGGTGAGAGAGTTGGGCAAAAAAATCATGGTATTT.